The 15 T cell receptor beta chains below were found in one sample sequenced in a study of T cells in Graves' hyperthyroidism and ophthalmopathy. TCR beta CDR3 region amplification was performed from RNA transcripts. During a first-round RT-PCR of the TCR CDR3, the HTBI primer set was used. TCRdb reprocessed the multiplex PCR reads with MiXCR, giving one entry per CDR3 protein. The data contain around 540,000 distinct CDR3 sequences, around 46% of them seen just once; the ten biggest clones take up 8.2%. Material: peripheral blood or thyroid tissue (not recorded which). All receptors come from a woman younger than 35 with Graves' hyperthyroidism.

The chain links TRBV15 to TRBJ2-7; D possibly corresponds to TRBD2 (5 bases). The CDR3 loop spans 14 amino acids. Trimming took 3 bases from V and 7 from J, leaving 16 bases between them. In germline, CDR1 is LNHNV, CDR2 YYDKDF (reference sequence). For the CDR3, the DNA is TGTGCCACCAGCAGTGATCCACTCCGGGAAGAGCAGTACTTC. Encoded protein: CATSSDPLREEQYF.

There are a few counts of this clonotype. The rearrangement joins TRBV7-3 to TRBJ1-2; the D is unclear. The CDR3 totals 13 residues. Germline CDR1 and CDR2: SGHTA and FQGTGA. The ends were cut back, 1 base at V and 6 bases at J, with 9 bases in the middle. The DNA for the CDR3 is TGTGCCAGCAGCTTAAATGCCCTCGATGGCTACACCTTC. Its translation is CASSLNALDGYTF.

This clonotype came up a few times. The chain couples TRBV7-9 to TRBJ2-6; D gene uncertain. Germline V gene lookup returns CDR1 SEHNR and CDR2 FQNEAQ (reference sequence). The CDR3 totals 15 residues. V lost 3 bases and J lost 4, with 10 bases in between. The CDR3 DNA sequence: TGTGCCAGCAGCTTCAATCGCTGGGGGGCCAACGTCCTGACTTTC. This encodes CASSFNRWGANVLTF.

This rearrangement joins TRBV2 to TRBJ2-1; D perhaps matches TRBD1 (6 bases). Germline V gene lookup returns CDR1 SNHLY and CDR2 FYNNEI. The V and J ends lost 5 bases and 3 bases respectively, with 11 bases between them. The CDR3 loop spans 14 amino acids. The CDR3 protein is CASSRQGFYNEQFF. CDR3 DNA: TGTGCCAGCAGTCGTCAGGGGTTCTACAATGAGCAGTTCTTC.

A note on this clonotype: This may be a read error: a much more frequent sequence differs by one nucleotide. The J gene is TRBJ1-5, the V gene TRBV29-1; 7 bases line up with TRBD1. The V gene's germline CDR1 is SQVTM and CDR2 ANQGSEA. The CDR3 consists of 14 residues. Trimming cost V 4 bases and J 3 bases; bases outside gene matches: 6. The CDR3 region has the DNA TGCAGCGTTGGTGTACAGGGGATCAATCAGCCCCAGCATTTT. This translates into CSVGVQGINQPQHF.

The gene calls are TRBV25-1 and TRBJ2-5; 7 nucleotides agree with TRBD2. There are 16 residues in the CDR3. V shed 4 bases and J 3 bases; nucleotides not matched to a gene: 11. Germline-derived CDR1 and CDR2 are MGHDK and SYGVNS. CDR3 nucleotides: TGTGCCAGCAGTGCTAGAGCGGGGACGGGGGAAGAGACCCAGTACTTC. Amino acid sequence: CASSARAGTGEETQYF. Combining the CDR3 with reference TRBV25-1 and TRBJ2-5 gives the whole variable domain EADIYQTPRYLVIGTGKKITLECSQTMGHDKMYWYQQDPGMELHLIHYSYGVNSTEKGDLSSESTVSRIRTEHFPLTLESARPSHTSQYLCASSARAGTGEETQYFGPGTRLLVL.

V usage is TRBV2 and J usage is TRBJ2-7; TRBD1 agrees at 11 bases. The J segment lost 5 bases and the V segment lost 10 bases, leaving 7 bases of the junction unmatched. Germline loops: CDR1 SNHLY, CDR2 FYNNEI. This CDR3 is built from 13 residues. In DNA form, the CDR3 reads TGTGCCAATGACCGGGACAGGGGGGACGAGCAGTACTTC. The encoded protein is CANDRDRGDEQYF.

This clonotype was observed a handful of times. This CDR3 is CASSLGGTGGPYGYTF. DNA of the CDR3: TGTGCCAGCAGCTTAGGCGGGACAGGGGGCCCCTATGGCTACACCTTC. The chain combines TRBV7-3 with TRBJ1-2, with 12 bases aligning to TRBD1. CDR1 SGHTA and CDR2 FQGTGA come from the germline V gene. V shed 2 bases and J 4 bases; nucleotides not matched to a gene: 5. This CDR3 has 16 residues.

There are many counts of this clonotype. The V and J genes are TRBV7-2 and TRBJ1-1, with 8 bases identical to TRBD1. J was trimmed by 10 bases and V by 5 bases; bases with no gene match: 6. CDR3 length equals 12 residues. Germline CDR1 and CDR2: SGHTA and FQGNSA. The CDR3 region has the DNA TGTGCCAGCAGCAGACAGGGGCTAGGAGCTTTCTTT. It is translated as CASSRQGLGAFF.

This clonotype was seen a few times. The chain recombines TRBV24-1 with TRBJ1-2; 11 nucleotides agree with TRBD1. The V and J ends lost 2 bases and 6 bases, in that order; junction bases with no gene match: 7. CDR1 is KGHDR and CDR2 is SFDVKD in the germline V gene. The CDR3 is 16 amino acids. CDR3 amino acids: CATSDYGQGAADGYTF. CDR3 bases: TGTGCCACCAGTGATTACGGACAGGGGGCCGCGGATGGCTACACCTTC.

This rearrangement joins TRBV29-1 to TRBJ1-2; TRBD1 aligns across 8 bases. The CDR3 has 15 amino acids. Germline trimming cut 4 bases from V and 7 bases from J; bases unmatched to any gene: 14. Germline CDR1 is SQVTM and CDR2 is ANQGSEA. CDR3 sequence: CSVVHRGDPYGGYTF. In nucleotides, the CDR3 is TGCAGCGTTGTTCACAGGGGGGACCCCTATGGTGGCTACACCTTC. Combining the CDR3 with reference TRBV29-1 and TRBJ1-2 gives the whole variable domain SAVISQKPSRDICQRGTSLTIQCQVDSQVTMMFWYRQQPGQSLTLIATANQGSEATYESGFVIDKFPISRPNLTFSTLTVSNMSPEDSSIYLCSVVHRGDPYGGYTFGSGTRLTVV.

A word on this clonotype: This could be a read error, since a much larger clone is one nucleotide away. The chain links TRBV7-6 to TRBJ2-7; D is undetermined. The CDR3 loop spans 14 amino acids. Germline V gene data show CDR1 as SGHVS and CDR2 as FNYEAQ. The DNA for the CDR3 is TGTACCAGCAGCTTAGTTCTAGTGGCCTACGAGCAGTACTTC. Translating gives CTSSLVLVAYEQYF.

In its sample, this clonotype was seen a few times. V is TRBV5-1 and J is TRBJ1-3, with D maybe TRBD1 (5 bases). Trimming pared 0 bases from V and 9 bases from J, leaving 7 bases between. Germline V gene data show CDR1 as SGHRS and CDR2 as YFSETQ. CDR3 size: 12 residues. CDR3 DNA: TGCGCCAGCAGCTTGGACAGGTTCACCATATATTTT. This gives the protein CASSLDRFTIYF.

The chain joins TRBV7-9 to TRBJ1-4; 8 bases agree with TRBD1. The germline CDR1 and CDR2 sequences are SEHNR and FQNEAQ (reference sequence). CDR3 length: 15 residues. V shed 2 bases and J 6 bases; nucleotides not matched to a gene: 5. The CDR3 coding sequence is TGTGCCAGCAGCTTAACCGGGACAGGTGATGAAAAACTGTTTTTT. Its protein is CASSLTGTGDEKLFF. The full variable domain, completed using reference TRBV7-9 and TRBJ1-4, is DTGVSQNPRHKITKRGQNVTFRCDPISEHNRLYWYRQTLGQGPEFLTYFQNEAQLEKSRLLSDRFSAERPKGSFSTLEIQRTEQGDSAMYLCASSLTGTGDEKLFFGSGTQLSVL.

This clonotype was seen only a few times. Germline is not matched at one junction end, which may reflect a read error. The chain has TRBV10-3 and TRBJ2-7; no firm D call. The CDR3 is 13 residues long. CDR1 ENHRY and CDR2 SYGVKD come from the germline V gene. In DNA, the CDR3 is TGTGCCAGCAGTTACCCTGGTCCGTACGAGCAGTACTTC. Its protein product is CASSYPGPYEQYF.